The T cell receptor (beta chain) under discussion was sequenced for a study of T-cell memory formation after mild COVID-19. Whole-study context: Largely donor-specific TCR clusters were found. Study observations and caveats: Some clones that responded were present in memory (sampled pre-infection), which suggests cross-reactive memory joined. Clonal second-wave expansions that peaked on day 37 had unconfirmed SARS-CoV-2 specificity. Day 15 to 85 contractors were CD4/CD8 balanced; later expanders leaned CD4+.

Comment on this clonotype: Its target is unknown.

TCRdb reprocessed the 5' RACE reads with MiXCR, giving one entry per CDR3 protein. The repertoire includes 400,000 to 500,000 distinct CDR3 sequences, 20% of them detected once, and 8.4% sits in the top ten. CDR1 SGHVS and CDR2 FQNEAQ come from the germline V gene. Trimming took 6 bases from V and 6 from J; bases not matched to a gene: 14. The CDR3 is 16 amino acids. The sequencing sample was made of PBMCs or a T cell subset sorted from them (not recorded which). This TCR derives from an adult woman who had mild COVID-19 (a few samples of this study predate the infection). Cell type and time point are not known. The chain carries TRBV7-8 and TRBJ2-3, with 8 nucleotides matching TRBD1. The CDR3 is CASRYSPGGILDTQYF. CDR3 nucleotides: TGTGCCAGCAGATATTCACCAGGGGGCATTCTTGATACGCAGTATTTT. Based on the CDR3 plus reference TRBV7-8 and TRBJ2-3, the full variable domain is GAGVSQSPRYKVAKRGQDVALRCDPISGHVSLFWYQQALGQGPEFLTYFQNEAQLDKSGLPSDRFFAERPEGSVSTLKIQRTQQEDSAVYLCASRYSPGGILDTQYFGPGTRLTVL.